Here is one T cell receptor (beta chain) with its context. Its target is not known. These data come from a study of cytomegalovirus exposure and HLA in healthy donors. Findings and limits, study-wide: Indistinguishability led to the exclusion of some V segments, TRBV6-2 and TRBV6-3 included.

Per the germline V gene, CDR1 is LNHDA and CDR2 is SQIVND (reference sequence). The CDR3 contains 15 residues. The V and J ends lost 7 bases and 3 bases, in that order; junction bases with no gene match: 8. PCR employed 60 Vbeta and 13 Jbeta primers. Sequencing was performed with immunoSEQ multiplex PCR; in TCRdb, only in-frame clones are kept and a portion is missing. In the table there are 90,000 to 150,000 clones, approximately 80% of which are singletons. The sequencing input was PBMCs. This clonotype was sampled from a woman aged 18-29 years in good health and CMV-seronegative. This chain connects TRBV19 to TRBJ1-2; 10 nucleotides line up with TRBD1. In nucleotides, the CDR3 is TGTGCCAGTATCATCGGGGACAGGGGTGACTATGGCTACACCTTC. Translated, it gives CASIIGDRGDYGYTF.